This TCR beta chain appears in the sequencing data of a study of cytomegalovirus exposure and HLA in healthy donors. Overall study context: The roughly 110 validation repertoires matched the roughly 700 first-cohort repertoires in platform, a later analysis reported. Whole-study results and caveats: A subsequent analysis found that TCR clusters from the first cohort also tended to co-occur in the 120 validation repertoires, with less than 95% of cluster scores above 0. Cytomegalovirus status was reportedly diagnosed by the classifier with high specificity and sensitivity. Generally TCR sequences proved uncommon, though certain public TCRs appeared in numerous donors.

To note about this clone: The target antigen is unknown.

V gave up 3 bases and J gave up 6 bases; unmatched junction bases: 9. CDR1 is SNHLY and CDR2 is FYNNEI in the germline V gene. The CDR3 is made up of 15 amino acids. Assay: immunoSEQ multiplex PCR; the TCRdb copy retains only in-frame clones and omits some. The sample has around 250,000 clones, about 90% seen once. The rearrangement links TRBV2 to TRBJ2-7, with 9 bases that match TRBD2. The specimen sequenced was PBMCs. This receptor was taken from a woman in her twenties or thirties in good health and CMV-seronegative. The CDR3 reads CASSEGGGRALEQYF. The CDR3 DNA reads TGTGCCAGCAGTGAGGGGGGCGGGAGGGCCCTCGAGCAGTACTTC.